The clone carrying this T cell receptor (beta chain) was found a few times. Its antigen is unknown. This sample was taken from a study of response to subunit inactivated influenza vaccine. Points from the study as a whole: With each seasonal influenza vaccination, the authors suggested, few new T cells are recruited.

The CDR3 runs to 17 residues. Deletions cut 5 bases from V and 7 bases from J, with 23 bases between. Germline CDR1 and CDR2: LNHNV and YYDKDF (reference sequence). TCRdb re-called the RT-PCR reads through MiXCR, storing one row per CDR3 protein. The top ten hold less than 9% of the sample, which has about 650,000 distinct CDR3 sequences, 14% seen once. The source was PBMCs from blood, collected 14 days before vaccination. This sequence joins TRBV15 and TRBJ2-2; tentative D call: TRBD2 (6 bases). The TCR sequence derives from a man aged 50 or older who received an inactivated influenza vaccine. The CDR3 DNA reads TGTGCCACCAGCCCCCCCGGGAACGGGAGAGTAGGCGGGGAGCTGTTTTTT. This encodes CATSPPGNGRVGGELFF.